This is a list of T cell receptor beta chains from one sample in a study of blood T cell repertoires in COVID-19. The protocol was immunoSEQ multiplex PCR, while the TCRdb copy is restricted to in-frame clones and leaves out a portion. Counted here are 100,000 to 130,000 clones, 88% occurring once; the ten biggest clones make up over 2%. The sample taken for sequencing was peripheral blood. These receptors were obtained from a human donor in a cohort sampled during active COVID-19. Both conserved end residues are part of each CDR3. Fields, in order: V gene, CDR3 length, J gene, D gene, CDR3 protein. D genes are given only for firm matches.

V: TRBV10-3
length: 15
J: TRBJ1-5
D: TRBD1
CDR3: CAISDSDRGYQPQHF

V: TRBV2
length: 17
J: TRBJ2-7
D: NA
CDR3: CASSALQAGRSSYEQYF

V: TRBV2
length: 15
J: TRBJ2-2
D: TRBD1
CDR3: CASRGDRGFSGELFF

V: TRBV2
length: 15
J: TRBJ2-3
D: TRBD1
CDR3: CASNPTGFSTDTQYF

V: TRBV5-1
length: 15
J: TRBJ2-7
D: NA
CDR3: CASSLEGSPTYEQYF

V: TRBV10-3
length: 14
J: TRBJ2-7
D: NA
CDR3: CAIRGRDGTYEQYF

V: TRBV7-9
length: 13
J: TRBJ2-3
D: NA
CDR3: CASSWTLTDTQYF

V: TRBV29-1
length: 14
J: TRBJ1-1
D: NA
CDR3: CSVLELAGNTEAFF

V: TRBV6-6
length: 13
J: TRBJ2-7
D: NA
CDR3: CASSYRGLGEQYF

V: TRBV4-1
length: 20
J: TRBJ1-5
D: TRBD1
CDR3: CASSVGAGTELAPFDQPQHF

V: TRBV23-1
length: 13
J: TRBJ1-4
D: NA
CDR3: CASTSPANEKLFF

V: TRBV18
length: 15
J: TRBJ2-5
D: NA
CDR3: CASSPLPGPEGTQYF

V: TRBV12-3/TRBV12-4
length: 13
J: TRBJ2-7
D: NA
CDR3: CASSFGGGSEQYF

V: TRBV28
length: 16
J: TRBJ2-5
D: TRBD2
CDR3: CASSFGISGPSGTQYF

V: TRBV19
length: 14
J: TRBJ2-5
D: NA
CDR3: CASSGGTHKETQYF

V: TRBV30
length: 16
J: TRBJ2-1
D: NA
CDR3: CAWSQGSGFSYNEQFF

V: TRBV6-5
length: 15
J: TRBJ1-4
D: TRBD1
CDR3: CASSQWTGYNEKLFF

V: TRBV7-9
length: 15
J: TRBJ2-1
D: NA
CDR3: CASSHGAGFYNEQFF

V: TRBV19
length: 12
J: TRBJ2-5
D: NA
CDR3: CASSMVAETQYF

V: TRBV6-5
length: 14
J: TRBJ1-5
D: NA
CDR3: CASSLMEGSQPQHF

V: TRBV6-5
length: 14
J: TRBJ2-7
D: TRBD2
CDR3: CASRGLAGAYEQYF

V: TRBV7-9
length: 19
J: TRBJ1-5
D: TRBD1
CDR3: CASSHPSGTGGSGHQPQHF

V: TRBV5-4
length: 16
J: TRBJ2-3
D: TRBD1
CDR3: CASSLRTGPSTDTQYF

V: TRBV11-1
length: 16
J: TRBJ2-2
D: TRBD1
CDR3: CASSPNRGLDTGELFF

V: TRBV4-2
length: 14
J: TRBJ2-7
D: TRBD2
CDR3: CASSQGGGAGEQYF

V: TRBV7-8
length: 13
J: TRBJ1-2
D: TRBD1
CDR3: CASSQGTGRGYTF

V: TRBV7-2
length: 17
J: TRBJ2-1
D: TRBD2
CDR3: CASSFASGTSGSNEQFF

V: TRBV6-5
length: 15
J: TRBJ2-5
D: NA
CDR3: CASTSEGLQGETQYF

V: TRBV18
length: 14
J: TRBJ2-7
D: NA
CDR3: CASSGEAGPYEQYF

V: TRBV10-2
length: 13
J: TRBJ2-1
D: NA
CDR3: CASSEAGAVEQFF

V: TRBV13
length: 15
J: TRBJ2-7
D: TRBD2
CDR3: CASSSRGGGAYEQYF

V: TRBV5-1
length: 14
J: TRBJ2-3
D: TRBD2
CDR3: CASSLDQLADTQYF

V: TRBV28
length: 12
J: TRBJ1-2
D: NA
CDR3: CASRQWGGGYTF

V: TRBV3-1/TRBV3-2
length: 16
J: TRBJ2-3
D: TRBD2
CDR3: CASSSILAGITDTQYF

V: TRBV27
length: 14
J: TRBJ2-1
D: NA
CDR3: CASIAPNTREEQFF

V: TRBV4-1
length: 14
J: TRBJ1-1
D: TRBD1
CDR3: CASSHRDRDSEAFF

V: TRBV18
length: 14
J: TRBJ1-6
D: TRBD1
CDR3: CASFRGRGESPLHF

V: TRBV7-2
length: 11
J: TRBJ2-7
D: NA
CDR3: CASREGHEQYF

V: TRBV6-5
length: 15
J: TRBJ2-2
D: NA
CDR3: CASKRSGPNTGELFF

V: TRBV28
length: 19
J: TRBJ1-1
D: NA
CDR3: CASSLGSYTLRFPNTEAFF

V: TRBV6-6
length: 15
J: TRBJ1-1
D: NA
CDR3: CASSKQQGWNTEAFF

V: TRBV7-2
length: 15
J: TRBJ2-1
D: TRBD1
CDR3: CASSLAGTGVNEQFF

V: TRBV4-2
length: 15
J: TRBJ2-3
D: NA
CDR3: CASSQDLLATDTQYF

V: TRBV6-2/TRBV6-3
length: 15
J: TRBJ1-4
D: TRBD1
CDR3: CASSYTGTGDEKLFF

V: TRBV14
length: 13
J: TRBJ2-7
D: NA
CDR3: CASSQQQGTEQYF

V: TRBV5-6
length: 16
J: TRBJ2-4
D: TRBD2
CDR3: CASSLGAGEHKNIQYF

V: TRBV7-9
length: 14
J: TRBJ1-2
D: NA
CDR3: CASSLGLPYYGYTF

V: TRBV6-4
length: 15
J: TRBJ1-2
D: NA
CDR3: CASSDGSLGAGGYTF

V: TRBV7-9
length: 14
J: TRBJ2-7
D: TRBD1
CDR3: CASSPDGQGLKQYF

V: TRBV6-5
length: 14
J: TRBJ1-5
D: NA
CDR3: CASIRDMGNQPQHF

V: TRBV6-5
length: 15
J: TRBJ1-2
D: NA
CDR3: CAHGDTSLVRNGYTF

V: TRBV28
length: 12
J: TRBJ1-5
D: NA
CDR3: CASSVYKQPQHF

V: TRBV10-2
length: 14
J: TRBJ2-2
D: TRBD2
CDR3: CASSSREFAGELFF

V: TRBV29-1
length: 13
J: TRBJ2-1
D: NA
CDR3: CSVPSTPHNEQFF

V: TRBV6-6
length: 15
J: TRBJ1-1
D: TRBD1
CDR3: CASSSMDRGGTEAFF

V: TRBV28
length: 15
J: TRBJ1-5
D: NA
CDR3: CASDGGPRSNQPQHF

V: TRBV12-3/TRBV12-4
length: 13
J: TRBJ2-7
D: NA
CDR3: CASSLVTGYEQYF